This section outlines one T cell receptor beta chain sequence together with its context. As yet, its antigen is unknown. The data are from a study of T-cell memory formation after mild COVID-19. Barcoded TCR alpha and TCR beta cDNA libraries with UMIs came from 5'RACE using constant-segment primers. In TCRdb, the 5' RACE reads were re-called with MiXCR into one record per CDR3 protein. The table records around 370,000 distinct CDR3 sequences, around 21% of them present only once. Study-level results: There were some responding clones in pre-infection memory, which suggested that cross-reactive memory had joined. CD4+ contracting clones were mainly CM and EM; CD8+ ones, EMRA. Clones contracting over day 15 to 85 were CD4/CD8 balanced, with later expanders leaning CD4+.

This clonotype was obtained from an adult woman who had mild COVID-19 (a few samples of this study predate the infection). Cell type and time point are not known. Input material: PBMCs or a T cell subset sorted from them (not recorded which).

The CDR3 here is CASSQTEDRTGYTQYF. CDR3 bases: TGCGCCAGCAGCCAAACCGAAGATCGGACAGGCTATACGCAGTATTTT. The genes are TRBV4-1 and TRBJ2-3; TRBD1 aligns across 7 bases. Per the germline V gene, CDR1 is MGHRA and CDR2 is YSYEKL. V dropped 2 bases and J dropped 7; count of bases not matched to a gene: 12. The CDR3 runs to 16 residues.